A selection of T cell receptor beta chains follows, all from one sample in a study of cytomegalovirus exposure and HLA in healthy donors. Profiled with immunoSEQ multiplex PCR; TCRdb holds only in-frame clones, not every one. The data show about 330,000 clones, around 90% seen once. Sequenced input: PBMCs. These TCRs come from a woman in her 30s in good health and CMV-seropositive. CDR3s include the opening cysteine and the closing phenylalanine or tryptophan. A D gene is named only where the DNA matches it firmly. Clone size is stated in some rows and not others, as once, few, many or a class when expanded.

d_call: TRBD1
v_call: TRBV15
j_call: TRBJ2-7
clone_size: .
cdr3_nt: TGTGCCACCAGCAGAGGAGGTCGACAGGGGATAGACGAGCAGTACTTC
cdr3_aa: CATSRGGRQGIDEQYF

d_call: .
v_call: TRBV29-1
j_call: TRBJ2-5
clone_size: .
cdr3_nt: TGCAGCGCCGTCGGTGAGACCCAGTACTTC
cdr3_aa: CSAVGETQYF

d_call: .
v_call: TRBV4-1
j_call: TRBJ1-6
clone_size: .
cdr3_nt: TGCGCCAGCAGCCAAGATGTCGGGAGACTCAATAATTCACCCCTCCACTTT
cdr3_aa: CASSQDVGRLNNSPLHF

d_call: TRBD1
v_call: TRBV29-1
j_call: TRBJ1-2
clone_size: few
cdr3_nt: TGCAGCGTTGAATCGGTACAGGGGGCGGGGTATGGCTACACCTTC
cdr3_aa: CSVESVQGAGYGYTF

d_call: .
v_call: TRBV12-5
j_call: TRBJ1-5
clone_size: .
cdr3_nt: TGTGCTAGTGGTTTAGCGACCGTAAACAATCAGCCCCAGCATTTT
cdr3_aa: CASGLATVNNQPQHF

d_call: .
v_call: TRBV29-1
j_call: TRBJ1-1
clone_size: .
cdr3_nt: TGCAGCGTTGAACCCCAGGGAACTGAAGCTTTCTTT
cdr3_aa: CSVEPQGTEAFF

d_call: .
v_call: TRBV19
j_call: TRBJ2-5
clone_size: .
cdr3_nt: TGTGCCAGTGGTTTGGGACATCGCCAAGAGACCCAGTACTTC
cdr3_aa: CASGLGHRQETQYF

d_call: .
v_call: TRBV7-6
j_call: TRBJ1-2
clone_size: .
cdr3_nt: TGTGCCAGCAGCTTAGGGGGAGCGGACTATGGCTACACCTTC
cdr3_aa: CASSLGGADYGYTF

d_call: TRBD2
v_call: TRBV5-1
j_call: TRBJ2-3
clone_size: .
cdr3_nt: TGCGCCAGCAGCTCGGGACTAGCGGGGGGCCCCACAGATACGCAGTATTTT
cdr3_aa: CASSSGLAGGPTDTQYF

d_call: .
v_call: TRBV25-1
j_call: TRBJ1-5
clone_size: .
cdr3_nt: TGTGCCAGCAGTGATCTTGGAGGAATCAGCCCCCAGCATTTT
cdr3_aa: CASSDLGGISPQHF

d_call: .
v_call: TRBV6-5
j_call: TRBJ2-3
clone_size: .
cdr3_nt: TGTGCCAGCAGTTACACAGTGCCGGGTACGCAGTATTTT
cdr3_aa: CASSYTVPGTQYF

d_call: .
v_call: TRBV5-1
j_call: TRBJ2-7
clone_size: .
cdr3_nt: TGCGCCAGCAGCTTGGAGCTCGCCTCCTACGAGCAGTACTTC
cdr3_aa: CASSLELASYEQYF

d_call: .
v_call: TRBV7-9
j_call: TRBJ1-4
clone_size: .
cdr3_nt: TGTGCCAGCAGCTTACCCGGAGAAAAACTGTTTTTT
cdr3_aa: CASSLPGEKLFF

d_call: .
v_call: TRBV6-5
j_call: TRBJ1-1
clone_size: .
cdr3_nt: TGTGCCAGCAGTTATTTCCTCCCCCTTAGGGGCACTGAAGCTTTCTTT
cdr3_aa: CASSYFLPLRGTEAFF

d_call: .
v_call: TRBV7-2
j_call: TRBJ2-7
clone_size: .
cdr3_nt: TGTGCCAGCAGCTTAGGCCCGACGAAGGGCTACGAGCAGTACTTC
cdr3_aa: CASSLGPTKGYEQYF

d_call: .
v_call: TRBV13
j_call: TRBJ1-5
clone_size: .
cdr3_nt: TGTGCCAGCAGCCTAGGGACAACAGTTCAGCCCCAGCATTTT
cdr3_aa: CASSLGTTVQPQHF

d_call: .
v_call: TRBV6-5
j_call: TRBJ2-1
clone_size: .
cdr3_nt: TGTGCCAGCACCCGTGGGTTGTCCTACAATGAGCAGTTCTTC
cdr3_aa: CASTRGLSYNEQFF

d_call: .
v_call: TRBV7-9
j_call: TRBJ1-4
clone_size: .
cdr3_nt: TGTGCCAGCAGCCAGACATTGGTGGAAAAACTGTTTTTT
cdr3_aa: CASSQTLVEKLFF

d_call: .
v_call: TRBV5-3
j_call: TRBJ2-7
clone_size: once
cdr3_nt: TGTGCCAGAAGCTCTAATGTATCGAACAGAAGATACGAGCAGTACTTC
cdr3_aa: CARSSNVSNRRYEQYF

d_call: TRBD2
v_call: TRBV27
j_call: TRBJ2-7
clone_size: .
cdr3_nt: TGTGCCAGCAGTCCCGGGACTAGCCGACACTACGAGCAGTACTTC
cdr3_aa: CASSPGTSRHYEQYF

d_call: .
v_call: TRBV4-2
j_call: TRBJ2-7
clone_size: .
cdr3_nt: TGTGCCAGCAGCCAAGATGCCGCAGGGATTCTCTACGAGCAGTACTTC
cdr3_aa: CASSQDAAGILYEQYF

d_call: .
v_call: TRBV19
j_call: TRBJ1-1
clone_size: .
cdr3_nt: TGTGCCAGTAGTATTGATAAGGGCGAAGCTTTCTTT
cdr3_aa: CASSIDKGEAFF

d_call: .
v_call: TRBV4-3
j_call: TRBJ2-6
clone_size: .
cdr3_nt: TGCGCCAGCAGCCAAGATCCAGGGGCAAGGGCTGGGGCCAACGTCCTGACTTTC
cdr3_aa: CASSQDPGARAGANVLTF

d_call: .
v_call: TRBV9
j_call: TRBJ2-5
clone_size: .
cdr3_nt: TGTGCCAGCAGCTTTGGGCTCCAAGGGACCCAGTACTTC
cdr3_aa: CASSFGLQGTQYF

d_call: TRBD2
v_call: TRBV4-3
j_call: TRBJ2-7
clone_size: .
cdr3_nt: TGCGCCAGCAGCCAAAACGAGCGGGGGTCCTACGAGCAGTACTTC
cdr3_aa: CASSQNERGSYEQYF

d_call: .
v_call: TRBV30
j_call: TRBJ2-5
clone_size: .
cdr3_nt: TGTGCCTGGGGGGGGTATGAAGAGACCCAGTACTTC
cdr3_aa: CAWGGYEETQYF

d_call: TRBD1
v_call: TRBV7-2
j_call: TRBJ1-4
clone_size: .
cdr3_nt: TGTGCCAGCAGCTCCGGACAGGGGAGTCGGGAAAAACTGTTTTTT
cdr3_aa: CASSSGQGSREKLFF

d_call: TRBD2
v_call: TRBV30
j_call: TRBJ2-5
clone_size: .
cdr3_nt: TGTGCCTGGACCACGTCGGGGACTAGCGGGATGGAGACCCAGTACTTC
cdr3_aa: CAWTTSGTSGMETQYF